The present entry profiles one TCR beta chain with its context. What it binds is unknown. This record belongs to a study of T cell repertoires in cytomegalovirus infection. The study's findings and limits: Clonotypes of TCR beta that were HLA-C-restricted and CMV-specific dominated the ex vivo response.

Between the trimmed V and J ends, which lost 7 bases and 9 bases, there was a span of 4 bases. Looked up from germline, CDR1 is LNHDA and CDR2 is SQIVND (reference sequence). CDR3 length: 9 amino acids. TCRdb re-called the reads with MiXCR, one entry per CDR3 protein. The sample has hundreds of thousands of distinct CDR3 sequences, around 31% seen once. The chain employs TRBV19 and TRBJ2-1, with D uncertain. This sequence originates from a human donor in good health (CMV status not recorded). Some clones in this sample may be carry-over from other donors' samples. The starting material was cultured PBMCs, obtained from culture after CMV antigen stimulation. The CDR3 nucleotides are TGTGCCAGTAAGTCTGAGCAGTTCTTC. Amino acids: CASKSEQFF.